This TCR beta chain was captured by sequencing in a study of blood T cell repertoires in COVID-19. Study-wide background: PBMCs, B-cell-depleted T cells, or T cells provided the cDNA or gDNA that made up the material.

The CDR3 runs 14 residues. The germline V gene encodes CDR1 LGHDT and CDR2 YNNKEL (reference sequence). V dropped 1 base and J dropped 1 base, with 7 bases sitting between them. The protocol was immunoSEQ multiplex PCR, while the TCRdb copy is restricted to in-frame clones and leaves out a portion. The sample lists roughly 280,000 clones, roughly 90% occurring once. The sequenced sample was PBMCs or T cells enriched from blood (not recorded which). This sequence was found in a woman aged 60-75 years who had recovered from COVID-19. This chain connects TRBV3-1 (or the pseudogene TRBV3-2) to TRBJ1-1; D unclear. This chain's CDR3 is CASSQVARNTEAFF. Here the CDR3 DNA reads TGTGCCAGCAGCCAAGTGGCCAGGAACACTGAAGCTTTCTTT.